These T cell receptor beta chains were read from a single sample in a study of cytomegalovirus exposure and HLA in healthy donors. Profiled with immunoSEQ multiplex PCR; TCRdb holds only in-frame clones, not every one. The table records about 200,000 clones, more than 65% of them present only once. Sample: PBMCs. The receptors shown here come from a man aged 50-60 years in good health and CMV-seronegative. Each CDR3 is given with its conserved first and last residue. A D gene is named only where the DNA matches it firmly. Rows give clone size only sometimes, using once, few, many, or a class for an expanded clone.

DNA: TGTGCCAGCAGCCCCAGCGGAGGGAGCTCCTACGAGCAGTACTTC; CDR3: CASSPSGGSSYEQYF; J: TRBJ2-7; V: TRBV9; size: -; length: 15; D: -
DNA: TGTGCCAGCAGCTTAAATATAGGGACAGGCCTCTATGGCTACACCTTC; CDR3: CASSLNIGTGLYGYTF; J: TRBJ1-2; V: TRBV7-2; size: few; length: 16; D: TRBD1
DNA: TGTGCCAGCAGCCCACTAGCGGGAGGGCCGCAGGAGCAGTACTTC; CDR3: CASSPLAGGPQEQYF; J: TRBJ2-7; V: TRBV6-4; size: -; length: 15; D: TRBD2
DNA: TGTGCCTGGGCCTCCGGGACAGGGGGGTACGAGCAGTACTTC; CDR3: CAWASGTGGYEQYF; J: TRBJ2-7; V: TRBV30; size: -; length: 14; D: TRBD1
DNA: TGTGCCAGCTGGGGTTCCGGGACTAGCGGGAGGTCGACATCCTACGAGCAGTACTTC; CDR3: CASWGSGTSGRSTSYEQYF; J: TRBJ2-7; V: TRBV28; size: -; length: 19; D: TRBD2
DNA: TGTGCCAGCAGCCAGGCAGGGGCAGAGGGCTACACCTTC; CDR3: CASSQAGAEGYTF; J: TRBJ1-2; V: TRBV7-9; size: -; length: 13; D: -
DNA: TGTGCCAGCAGTTTAACAGGGTTGAGGACCGGGGAGCTGTTTTTT; CDR3: CASSLTGLRTGELFF; J: TRBJ2-2; V: TRBV28; size: once; length: 15; D: -
DNA: TGTGCCAGCACCCCTAGCACAGATACGCAGTATTTT; CDR3: CASTPSTDTQYF; J: TRBJ2-3; V: TRBV2; size: -; length: 12; D: -
DNA: TGTGCCAGCAGCTTGACAGGGCGAGGGACTGAAGCTTTCTTT; CDR3: CASSLTGRGTEAFF; J: TRBJ1-1; V: TRBV7-3; size: -; length: 14; D: TRBD1
DNA: TGTGCTAGTGGTTTGACAGGAACTGGAAACACCATATATTTT; CDR3: CASGLTGTGNTIYF; J: TRBJ1-3; V: TRBV12-5; size: few; length: 14; D: -
DNA: TGTGCCAGCAGCGGCGGGGGGACTGAAGCTTTCTTT; CDR3: CASSGGGTEAFF; J: TRBJ1-1; V: TRBV5-5; size: few; length: 12; D: -
DNA: TGTGCCAGCAGCATCAGGGGTAAGAACACTGAAGCTTTCTTT; CDR3: CASSIRGKNTEAFF; J: TRBJ1-1; V: TRBV7-2; size: -; length: 14; D: -
DNA: TGTGCCAGCAGCTTGGAGGCGGCGGGGAGGGCCTCACCCCTCCACTTT; CDR3: CASSLEAAGRASPLHF; J: TRBJ1-6; V: TRBV5-4; size: -; length: 16; D: -
DNA: TGTGCCAGCAGTGAGGAAGTGCAGGGAGAAGCTTTCTTT; CDR3: CASSEEVQGEAFF; J: TRBJ1-1; V: TRBV6-4; size: -; length: 13; D: -
DNA: TGTGCCAGCTCACCATCCGGCAGGGGAGTCAATCAGCCCCAGCATTTT; CDR3: CASSPSGRGVNQPQHF; J: TRBJ1-5; V: TRBV18; size: few; length: 16; D: -
DNA: TGTGCCAGCAGCCAAGGGCCCCCCGAGCAGTACTTC; CDR3: CASSQGPPEQYF; J: TRBJ2-7; V: TRBV4-2; size: -; length: 12; D: -
DNA: TGTGCCAGCAGTTTAATGGCAGGGGGGACTACGCAGTATTTT; CDR3: CASSLMAGGTTQYF; J: TRBJ2-3; V: TRBV27; size: -; length: 14; D: -
DNA: TGTGCCAGCAGTGAAGGGGTCATTGGAGCCACTGAAGCTTTCTTT; CDR3: CASSEGVIGATEAFF; J: TRBJ1-1; V: TRBV6-1; size: -; length: 15; D: -
DNA: TGTGCCAGTAGAAGCGGGAGGAGCTCCTACAATGAGCAGTTCTTC; CDR3: CASRSGRSSYNEQFF; J: TRBJ2-1; V: TRBV19; size: -; length: 15; D: TRBD2
DNA: TGCGCCAGCAGTGACCCCCCCAGGACATACCAAAATGAAAAACTGTTTTTT; CDR3: CASSDPPRTYQNEKLFF; J: TRBJ1-4; V: TRBV10-1; size: -; length: 17; D: -
DNA: TGTGCCAGCAGCCCCTCGGACAGACGACCTGAAAAACTGTTTTTT; CDR3: CASSPSDRRPEKLFF; J: TRBJ1-4; V: TRBV7-2; size: -; length: 15; D: -
DNA: TGTGCCAGCAGCTTAGCGCGGGACGAGCAGTACTTC; CDR3: CASSLARDEQYF; J: TRBJ2-7; V: TRBV7-2; size: -; length: 12; D: -
DNA: TGTGCCAGCAGTTCGGTCGAAGAGGGTTACGAGCAGTACTTC; CDR3: CASSSVEEGYEQYF; J: TRBJ2-7; V: TRBV28; size: -; length: 14; D: -
DNA: TGTGCCAGCAGTGATATATTGGCGGGTTCCTACAATGAGCAGTTCTTC; CDR3: CASSDILAGSYNEQFF; J: TRBJ2-1; V: TRBV25-1; size: -; length: 16; D: -
DNA: TGTGCCAGCACCGCACAGGGGGATGAAAAACTGTTTTTT; CDR3: CASTAQGDEKLFF; J: TRBJ1-4; V: TRBV27; size: once; length: 13; D: TRBD1
DNA: TGCGCCAGCAGTCCCGGGACTAGCGACTACGAGCAGTACTTC; CDR3: CASSPGTSDYEQYF; J: TRBJ2-7; V: TRBV4-1; size: -; length: 14; D: TRBD2
DNA: TGCGCCAGCAGCTTGGCCGGGACAGGGACCTACGGAGAGCAGTACTTC; CDR3: CASSLAGTGTYGEQYF; J: TRBJ2-7; V: TRBV5-1; size: -; length: 16; D: TRBD1
DNA: TGTGCCAGCACCTGGACAGGGGGACGGACTGAAGCTTTCTTT; CDR3: CASTWTGGRTEAFF; J: TRBJ1-1; V: TRBV18; size: -; length: 14; D: TRBD1
DNA: TGTGCCAGCAGTTTGTTCGGAGGGTCTGAAGCTTTCTTT; CDR3: CASSLFGGSEAFF; J: TRBJ1-1; V: TRBV28; size: -; length: 13; D: -
DNA: TGTGCCACCTCTAGCGGAGGGAGCACAGATACGCAGTATTTT; CDR3: CATSSGGSTDTQYF; J: TRBJ2-3; V: TRBV6-1; size: few; length: 14; D: TRBD2
DNA: TGTGCCACCCAGGGCTACAATGAGCAGTTCTTC; CDR3: CATQGYNEQFF; J: TRBJ2-1; V: TRBV15; size: once; length: 11; D: -
DNA: TGTGCCTGGAGTCTTCAGTCTGCCGGGGAGCTGTTTTTT; CDR3: CAWSLQSAGELFF; J: TRBJ2-2; V: TRBV30; size: -; length: 13; D: -
DNA: TGTGCCAGCAGTGAACCGGGACAGGGGTTCTCCTACGAGCAGTACTTC; CDR3: CASSEPGQGFSYEQYF; J: TRBJ2-7; V: TRBV6-1; size: -; length: 16; D: TRBD1
DNA: TGCGCCAGCAGCCAAACCGGCTCCTACGAGCAGTACTTC; CDR3: CASSQTGSYEQYF; J: TRBJ2-7; V: TRBV4-1; size: -; length: 13; D: -
DNA: TGTGCCAGCAGCTTAGATTCCAGGACCTACGAGCAGTACTTC; CDR3: CASSLDSRTYEQYF; J: TRBJ2-7; V: TRBV7-8; size: -; length: 14; D: -
DNA: TGTGCCAGCAGCGTAGGAAGCGGGCTTAACACAGATACGCAGTATTTT; CDR3: CASSVGSGLNTDTQYF; J: TRBJ2-3; V: TRBV9; size: -; length: 16; D: -
DNA: TGCGCCAGCAGCCAGGTTAAGGTGAGGCCCAAAAACATTCAGTACTTC; CDR3: CASSQVKVRPKNIQYF; J: TRBJ2-4; V: TRBV4-1; size: -; length: 16; D: -
DNA: TGTGCCAGCAGCCCCCGTGAGAGTGGTGGTCACACTGAAGCTTTCTTT; CDR3: CASSPRESGGHTEAFF; J: TRBJ1-1; V: TRBV4-2; size: few; length: 16; D: -
DNA: TGTGCCTGGAGTGTACAGGTGAAGTACCAAGAGACCCAGTACTTC; CDR3: CAWSVQVKYQETQYF; J: TRBJ2-5; V: TRBV30; size: -; length: 15; D: -
DNA: TGCGCCAGCAGCCAAGTCGGACAGGGCCGATCCTACGAGCAGTACTTC; CDR3: CASSQVGQGRSYEQYF; J: TRBJ2-7; V: TRBV4-1; size: -; length: 16; D: TRBD1
DNA: TGTGCCAGCAGCTCCTCCGGACTAGCGGGGAATGAGCAGTTCTTC; CDR3: CASSSSGLAGNEQFF; J: TRBJ2-1; V: TRBV11-3; size: -; length: 15; D: TRBD2
DNA: TGTGCCAGCAACCCGGGACAGGGGGTTTACCCAGATACGCAGTATTTT; CDR3: CASNPGQGVYPDTQYF; J: TRBJ2-3; V: TRBV27; size: -; length: 16; D: TRBD1
DNA: TGTGCATGTTCAGGGTCTCGTGGGAACGAGCAGTACTTC; CDR3: CACSGSRGNEQYF; J: TRBJ2-7; V: TRBV6-5; size: -; length: 13; D: -